These 10 T cell receptor beta chains share one sample of origin, sequenced in a study of response to subunit inactivated influenza vaccine. MiXCR was run by TCRdb on the RT-PCR reads, yielding one entry per CDR3 protein. The sample has under 500,000 distinct CDR3 sequences, roughly 9.8% seen once. The sequencing used PBMCs from blood, collected more than 35 days after vaccination. These receptors were collected from a man aged 50 to 59 who received an inactivated influenza vaccine.

The chain has TRBV5-1 and TRBJ2-1; 9 bases line up with TRBD2. This CDR3 is 16 amino acids long. After removal of 4 bases from V and 5 bases from J, the junction contained 10 bases not matched to a gene. Germline V CDR1 and CDR2: SGHRS, YFSETQ. The CDR3 region has the DNA TGCGCCAGCAGCGCGCCGGGACTAGCAACTCACAATGAGCAGTTCTTC. As protein: CASSAPGLATHNEQFF.

This clonotype was recorded at least ten times. This CDR3 reads CSAQSGGTLDEQFF. Written as DNA, the CDR3 is TGCAGTGCCCAAAGCGGGGGGACCCTAGATGAGCAGTTCTTC. V is TRBV20-1 and J is TRBJ2-1, with 9 bases aligning to TRBD2. This CDR3 is built from 14 residues. Germline assignment: CDR1 DFQATT and CDR2 SNEGSKA (reference sequence). J was trimmed by 8 bases and V by 6 bases; bases with no gene match: 11.

This chain uses TRBV10-3 with TRBJ1-2; TRBD1 might be the D (6 bases). The CDR3 has 14 amino acids. Germline V gene sequence: CDR1 ENHRY, CDR2 SYGVKD. V lost 0 bases, J lost 4 bases, and 9 bases lay in between. The CDR3 sequence is CAISESSRGYGYTF. CDR3 in DNA: TGTGCCATCAGTGAGTCCTCCAGGGGCTATGGCTACACCTTC.

This clonotype was detected only a few times. V is TRBV15 and J is TRBJ2-1; possible D gene TRBD2, 5 bases. Per the germline V gene, CDR1 is LNHNV and CDR2 is YYDKDF (reference sequence). The CDR3 is 14 residues long. The V end lost 4 bases, the J end lost 0 bases, and 7 bases lay between the germline ends. CDR3 loop: CATSMAGSYNEQFF. CDR3 DNA: TGTGCCACCAGCATGGCGGGCTCCTACAATGAGCAGTTCTTC.

V usage is TRBV7-2 and J usage is TRBJ2-2, with D perhaps matching TRBD2 (6 bases). V lost 2 bases, J lost 0 bases, and 16 bases lay in between. This CDR3 comprises 18 residues. The V gene's germline CDR1 is SGHTA and CDR2 FQGNSA. CDR3 DNA sequence: TGTGCCAGCAGCTTATCTGGGACTTTTACTACGAACACCGGGGAGCTGTTTTTT. This sequence encodes CASSLSGTFTTNTGELFF. The variable domain in full, completed from reference TRBV7-2 and TRBJ2-2, reads GAGVSQSPSNKVTEKGKDVELRCDPISGHTALYWYRQSLGQGLEFLIYFQGNSAPDKSGLPSDRFSAERTGGSVSTLTIQRTQQEDSAVYLCASSLSGTFTTNTGELFFGEGSRLTVL.

This clonotype was picked up a small number of times. V and J are TRBV29-1 and TRBJ1-5; unclear D gene. Germline V gene sequence: CDR1 SQVTM, CDR2 ANQGSEA. The germline V and J ends were trimmed by 7 bases and 0 bases, with 7 bases remaining between them. The CDR3 sequence is 12 residues long. The CDR3 DNA reads as TGCAGCGCTGGAAATAGCAATCAGCCCCAGCATTTT. It encodes CSAGNSNQPQHF.

The rearrangement joins TRBV11-1 to TRBJ2-1; TRBD2 matches 11 bases. The CDR3 covers 18 residues. The V gene end was trimmed by 6 bases and the J gene end by 8 bases; junction bases not matched to a gene: 18. CDR1 is SGHAT, CDR2 FQDESV, per germline (reference sequence). The CDR3 nucleotides are TGTGCCAGCAGTCCGAGACTGACTAGCGGGGCGTTTGTCGATGAGCAGTTCTTC. This gives the protein CASSPRLTSGAFVDEQFF.

This clonotype was seen only a few times. The chain has TRBV6-5 and TRBJ2-7; 8 bases line up with TRBD1. CDR1 is MNHEY and CDR2 is SVGAGI in the germline V gene. CDR3 size: 16 residues. Trimming at V came to 2 bases and at J to 3 bases, leaving 9 bases not matched to a gene. CDR3 bases: TGTGCCAGCAGTTACACAGACAGGGGACGCTTCTACGAGCAGTACTTC. Protein product: CASSYTDRGRFYEQYF.

This clonotype was observed a few times. The germline gene is not matched at one end of the junction; a read error may be the cause. This sequence joins TRBV12-3 or TRBV12-4 and TRBJ2-5; 10 nucleotides align to TRBD2. CDR3 size: 15 residues. CDR3 DNA sequence: TGTGCCAGCAGTCTAGCGGGGGCTATAGGAGAGACCCAGTACTTC. Amino acid sequence: CASSLAGAIGETQYF.

This clonotype appeared many times. The gene calls are TRBV6-2 or TRBV6-3 and TRBJ2-5; weak D call: TRBD1 (6 bases). Germline-derived CDR1 and CDR2 are MNHEY and SVGEGT. The CDR3 runs 15 residues. Deletions cut 0 bases from V and 0 bases from J, with 8 bases between. DNA of the CDR3: TGTGCCAGCAGTTACTCGGGGGCGTACCAAGAGACCCAGTACTTC. Protein product: CASSYSGAYQETQYF.